These 30 T cell receptor beta chains were all obtained from the same sample, sequenced in a study of T cell repertoires in cytomegalovirus infection. TCRdb redid the calling of the reads with MiXCR, one entry per CDR3 protein. The sample carries roughly 760,000 distinct CDR3 sequences, under 40% recorded once. The sequenced sample was PBMCs. Receptor source: a human donor in good health (CMV status not recorded). Some clones in this sample may be carry-over from other donors' samples.

This clonotype was seen more than once but under ten times. The chain uses TRBV6-5 and TRBJ1-5; D is unclear. The V end was cut by 0 bases, the J end by 0 bases, with 12 bases between. Germline values: CDR1 MNHEY, CDR2 SVGAGI. The CDR3 contains 17 residues. The CDR3 sequence: CASSYSKTDDSNQPQHF. CDR3 coding DNA: TGTGCCAGCAGTTACTCGAAGACCGATGATAGCAATCAGCCCCAGCATTTT.

The gene calls are TRBV10-3 and TRBJ2-7, with D possibly TRBD2 on 6 matching bases. Trimming shortened V by 0 bases and J by 5 bases, and 14 bases separated the two germline ends. CDR3 length: 15 amino acids. Germline assignment: CDR1 ENHRY and CDR2 SYGVKD. The CDR3 loop reads CAISESRERAHEQYF. CDR3 coding DNA: TGTGCCATCAGTGAGTCTCGCGAGCGGGCCCACGAGCAGTACTTC.

This chain links TRBV5-1 with TRBJ1-2; unclear D gene. V lost 1 base, J lost 8 bases, and 15 bases lay in between. Germline-derived CDR1 and CDR2 are SGHRS and YFSETQ. The CDR3 sequence is 14 residues long. The CDR3 DNA sequence: TGCGCCAGCAGCTTGCATCCGGATGTCAACGGCTACACCTTC. This gives the protein CASSLHPDVNGYTF.

V usage is TRBV2 and J usage is TRBJ2-2; TRBD2 matches at 16 bases. V was pared by 5 bases and J by 1 base, with 10 bases of the junction left unmatched. This CDR3 region has 20 residues. Germline V gene lookup returns CDR1 SNHLY and CDR2 FYNNEI. For the CDR3, the DNA is TGTGCCAGCAGTCTGTGGCGCGGGACTAGCGGGAGGGAGAACACCGGGGAGCTGTTTTTT. It codes for CASSLWRGTSGRENTGELFF.

This chain joins TRBV5-6 and TRBJ1-1; D is ambiguous. The CDR3 sequence is 17 residues long. The germline CDR1 and CDR2 sequences are SGHDT and YYEEEE. Deletions cut 5 bases from V and 0 bases from J, with 20 bases between. The CDR3 DNA sequence: TGTGCCAGCAGGCTGGCCCGTTACGAGTACATGAACACTGAAGCTTTCTTT. Protein: CASRLARYEYMNTEAFF.

This clonotype was detected only a few times. The genes are TRBV7-8 and TRBJ2-1, with 8 bases aligning to TRBD2. The V gene's germline CDR1 is SGHVS and CDR2 FQNEAQ. V lost 5 bases to trimming and J lost 2 bases; unmatched junction nucleotides: 14. The CDR3 has 18 residues. The CDR3 loop is CASSQPLAGQSPYNEQFF. CDR3 sequence (DNA): TGTGCCAGCAGCCAACCCCTAGCGGGCCAATCCCCCTACAATGAGCAGTTCTTC.

The chain recombines TRBV6-1 with TRBJ2-7; 10 positions agree with TRBD1. In germline, CDR1 is MNHNS, CDR2 SASEGT. The CDR3 runs to 15 residues. The ends lost 8 bases at V and 4 bases at J; junction bases unmatched: 11. CDR3 in DNA: TGTGCCAGCTCTCAAAGGGGGACAGGGGCGTACGAGCAGTACTTC. Its protein is CASSQRGTGAYEQYF.

This sequence joins TRBV19 and TRBJ2-6; D is ambiguous. CDR1 is LNHDA and CDR2 is SQIVND in the germline V gene (reference sequence). V was shortened by 5 bases and J by 0 bases, with 14 bases between the two germline ends. The CDR3 runs to 17 residues. Written as DNA, the CDR3 is TGTGCCAGTAGTCAGCGCTACCCAGCCTCTGGGGCCAACGTCCTGACTTTC. Its protein product is CASSQRYPASGANVLTF.

There are a few counts of this clonotype. This chain connects TRBV7-2 to TRBJ2-5; no clear D. CDR3 length: 16 amino acids. Germline V gene sequence: CDR1 SGHTA, CDR2 FQGNSA. Trimming pared 5 bases from V and 4 bases from J, leaving 20 bases between. As DNA, the CDR3 is TGTGCCAGCAGCACACCCGGCCTAAGGGCCGGAGAGACCCAGTACTTC. Its protein product is CASSTPGLRAGETQYF.

In this sample, this clonotype turned up a few times. The chain carries TRBV7-6 and TRBJ2-1; a possible D gene is TRBD1 (6 bases). Trimming stripped 4 bases from V and 7 bases from J, with 11 bases between. This CDR3 region has 13 residues. Germline V gives CDR1 SGHVS, CDR2 FNYEAQ. The CDR3 spells CASSSVGGNEQFF. The CDR3 nucleotides read TGTGCCAGCAGCTCCGTAGGGGGAAATGAGCAGTTCTTC.

The chain is built from TRBV4-1 and TRBJ2-7, with D unclear. V lost 0 bases and J lost 5, with 8 bases in between. This CDR3 has 13 amino acids. Per germline, CDR1 MGHRA and CDR2 YSYEKL. This chain's CDR3 is CASSQDAPDEQYF. The DNA for the CDR3 is TGCGCCAGCAGCCAAGATGCACCGGACGAGCAGTACTTC.

Of note for this clonotype: The junction does not match germline at one end; this may be a read error. V usage is TRBV7-9 and J usage is TRBJ2-1, with 10 positions matching TRBD2. Per germline, CDR1 SEHNR and CDR2 FQNEAQ (reference sequence). The CDR3 runs to 17 residues. The CDR3 DNA reads as TGTGCCAGCAGCTCAGGAGAACTAGCGGGGAGATCCAATGCGCAGTTCTTC. This gives the protein CASSSGELAGRSNAQFF.

This clonotype was found a few times. The chain carries TRBV4-1 and TRBJ1-2, with TRBD1 identical over 9 bases. The V and J ends lost 2 bases and 2 bases, in that order; junction bases with no gene match: 15. The CDR3 is made up of 19 amino acids. Germline lookup yields CDR1 MGHRA and CDR2 YSYEKL. For the CDR3, the DNA is TGCGCCAGCAGCCAATCCACCGGGACAGGGTCTATTCTGAACTATGGCTACACCTTC. It codes for CASSQSTGTGSILNYGYTF.

The rearrangement joins TRBV6-6 to TRBJ2-7, with D possibly matching TRBD2 (7 bases). Germline CDR1 is MNHNY and CDR2 is SVGAGI (reference sequence). The V end was cut by 5 bases, the J end by 8 bases, with 19 bases between. The CDR3 contains 14 residues. CDR3 coding DNA: TGTGCCAGCAGTCCCAGGGGAGGGACACTCCAGCAGTACTTC. This codes for CASSPRGGTLQQYF.

The chain links TRBV12-3 or TRBV12-4 to TRBJ2-1, with 10 bases aligning to TRBD2. The CDR3 spans 15 residues. The trim removed 6 bases at V and 5 bases at J, leaving 7 bases unmatched. The CDR3 nucleotides read TGTGCCAGCAGCCATGGACTAGCGGAGAACAATGAGCAGTTCTTC. It encodes CASSHGLAENNEQFF.

The chain couples TRBV12-3 or TRBV12-4 to TRBJ2-7; D not certain. Trimming took 6 bases from V and 0 from J, leaving 15 bases between them. There are 15 residues in the CDR3. Here the CDR3 DNA reads TGTGCCAGCAGGCCACAGTCTGGCAGCTCCTACGAGCAGTACTTC. It is translated as CASRPQSGSSYEQYF.

The chain couples TRBV15 to TRBJ1-2; 12 nucleotides line up with TRBD1. With V trimmed by 0 bases and J by 2 bases, 10 bases remained unmatched. From germline, CDR1 is LNHNV and CDR2 YYDKDF (reference sequence). CDR3 length equals 19 residues. Here the CDR3 DNA reads TGTGCCACCAGCAGAGACCGGGACAGGGGGCCCCTAGGAAACTATGGCTACACCTTC. Its protein product is CATSRDRDRGPLGNYGYTF.

This chain connects TRBV2 to TRBJ2-1; 7 nucleotides line up with TRBD1. CDR1 is SNHLY and CDR2 is FYNNEI in the germline V gene. V was pared by 8 bases and J by 10 bases, with 5 bases of the junction left unmatched. The CDR3 sequence is 11 residues long. Written as DNA, the CDR3 is TGTGCCAGCGAGGGGGCGCGGGAGCAGTTCTTC. Residues: CASEGAREQFF. The full variable domain, with the rest looked up from reference TRBV2 and TRBJ2-1, is EPEVTQTPSHQVTQMGQEVILRCVPISNHLYFYWYRQILGQKVEFLVSFYNNEISEKSEIFDDQFSVERPDGSNFTLKIRSTKLEDSAMYFCASEGAREQFFGPGTRLTVL.

This clonotype was seen many times. The V and J genes are TRBV7-2 and TRBJ1-5; 9 bases line up with TRBD1. V trimming: 0 bases; J trimming: 9 bases; junction bases outside the gene matches: 6. Germline CDR1 reads SGHTA; CDR2 reads FQGNSA. CDR3 length: 15 residues. CDR3 amino acids: CASSLAPGQGAPQHF. DNA for the CDR3: TGTGCCAGCAGCTTAGCTCCGGGACAGGGAGCGCCCCAGCATTTT.

This clonotype has ten or more counts. The chain recombines TRBV27 with TRBJ1-1, with TRBD1 identical over 9 bases. CDR1 and CDR2 from the germline V gene are MNHEY and SMNVEV (reference sequence). The V and J ends lost 7 bases and 4 bases, in that order; junction bases with no gene match: 10. This CDR3 is 15 amino acids long. The CDR3 loop is CASTRRTGEATEAFF. In DNA form, the CDR3 reads TGTGCCAGCACCCGAAGGACAGGGGAGGCCACTGAAGCTTTCTTT.

The gene calls are TRBV28 and TRBJ2-7, with D tentatively TRBD1 (5 bases). Germline V CDR1 and CDR2: MDHEN, SYDVKM. This CDR3 has 13 residues. Trimming removed 6 bases from V and 5 bases from J, with 14 bases in between. CDR3 sequence reads: CASRGRDVHEQYF. The CDR3 bases are TGTGCCAGCAGAGGCAGGGATGTTCACGAGCAGTACTTC.

This clonotype has more than one count but fewer than ten. V usage is TRBV28 and J usage is TRBJ1-1; tentative D call: TRBD1 (5 bases). The CDR3 loop spans 15 amino acids. The V gene's germline CDR1 is MDHEN and CDR2 SYDVKM. V lost 7 bases and J 6 bases, leaving 21 bases between the germline ends. In nucleotides, the CDR3 is TGTGCCAGCAATGGGGCCTTTGAAGTAGTGCCTGAAGCTTTCTTT. It yields the protein CASNGAFEVVPEAFF.

This clonotype was found a few times. The J gene is TRBJ2-7, the V gene TRBV5-6; 9 nucleotides agree with TRBD1. V was clipped by 0 bases and J by 5 bases; unmatched bases: 3. There are 14 residues in the CDR3. The germline V gene has CDR1 SGHDT and CDR2 YYEEEE. CDR3 in DNA: TGTGCCAGCAGCTTGGGACAGGGGGACCACGAGCAGTACTTC. It encodes CASSLGQGDHEQYF.

The J gene is TRBJ1-2, the V gene TRBV5-4, with TRBD1 as a possible D gene (5 bases). V shed 4 bases and J shed 6 bases, with 13 bases lying between them. This CDR3 has 13 amino acids. CDR1 is SGHNT and CDR2 is YYREEE in the germline V gene (reference sequence). For the CDR3, the DNA is TGTGCCAGCAGCCCGGGGGGGGGTGATGGCTACACCTTC. It translates to CASSPGGGDGYTF.

The rearrangement uses TRBV27 and TRBJ1-1; D remains unclear. This CDR3 contains 13 residues. CDR1 is MNHEY, CDR2 SMNVEV, per germline (reference sequence). V lost 7 bases and J lost 0, with 9 bases in between. The CDR3 spells CASKEQLNTEAFF. DNA for the CDR3: TGTGCCAGCAAAGAACAGCTGAACACTGAAGCTTTCTTT.

This clonotype has only a few counts. V gene TRBV28 combines with J gene TRBJ2-7; no clear D gene. Germline lookup yields CDR1 MDHEN and CDR2 SYDVKM. This CDR3 spans 16 amino acids. The V and J ends lost 3 bases and 2 bases respectively, with 17 bases between them. CDR3 DNA sequence: TGTGCCAGCAGTTTTTTCCCCAGGCGCCCTACCTACGAGCAGTACTTC. This sequence encodes CASSFFPRRPTYEQYF.

Only a few counts were recorded for this clonotype. The chain carries TRBV20-1 and TRBJ1-1; TRBD1 is a possible D gene (6 bases). Trimming shortened V by 6 bases and J by 1 base, and 12 bases separated the two germline ends. The CDR3 totals 13 residues. Germline V CDR1 and CDR2: DFQATT, SNEGSKA (reference sequence). CDR3 nucleotides: TGCAGTGCCCTTGGACAGAGGAACACTGAAGCTTTCTTT. It encodes CSALGQRNTEAFF.

This clonotype was detected many times. The chain has TRBV7-8 and TRBJ1-2; D gene uncertain. V was pared by 5 bases and J by 2 bases, with 18 bases between. Germline V gene sequence: CDR1 SGHVS, CDR2 FQNEAQ. The CDR3 runs 16 residues. CDR3 in DNA: TGTGCCAGCAGCCAGAAAGTCGGACTGCTGAACTATGGCTACACCTTC. It encodes CASSQKVGLLNYGYTF. Looking up the rest from reference TRBV7-8 and TRBJ1-2 gives the full variable domain: GAGVSQSPRYKVAKRGQDVALRCDPISGHVSLFWYQQALGQGPEFLTYFQNEAQLDKSGLPSDRFFAERPEGSVSTLKIQRTQQEDSAVYLCASSQKVGLLNYGYTFGSGTRLTVV.

The V and J genes are TRBV19 and TRBJ2-7; D perhaps matches TRBD1 (5 bases). The CDR3 length is 14 residues. Germline lookup yields CDR1 LNHDA and CDR2 SQIVND (reference sequence). The V end was cut by 3 bases, the J end by 5 bases, with 14 bases between. The CDR3: CASSIRGNTDEQYF. CDR3 nucleotide sequence: TGTGCCAGTAGTATTAGGGGAAACACGGACGAGCAGTACTTC.

This clonotype was seen repeatedly, ten times or more. The V call is TRBV4-1, the J call TRBJ2-3; no reliable D call. Deletions cut 0 bases from V and 9 bases from J, with 10 bases between. Looked up from germline, CDR1 is MGHRA and CDR2 is YSYEKL. The CDR3 length is 13 residues. CDR3 DNA sequence: TGCGCCAGCAGCCAAGATTTGTTGGGGACGCAGTATTTT. This encodes CASSQDLLGTQYF.